This TCR beta chain was captured by sequencing in a study of blood T cell repertoires in COVID-19. The CDR3 is made up of 12 amino acids. The trim removed 3 bases at V and 8 bases at J, leaving 0 bases unmatched. Germline CDR1 ENHRY, CDR2 SYGVKD. Original methodology: Estimation of nucleated cell counts was performed using reference gene primer amplification. The protocol was immunoSEQ multiplex PCR, while the TCRdb copy is restricted to in-frame clones and leaves out a portion. V and J calls and clone size are those listed in that table; D and trimming were worked out from the DNA. The table includes about 280,000 clones, about 89% detected once.

The receptor was isolated from a middle-aged man with acute or convalescent COVID-19. The chain combines TRBV10-3 with TRBJ1-4, with 7 positions matching TRBD1. Source material: peripheral blood. In nucleotides, the CDR3 is TGTGCCATCAGTGAACAGGGGGAAAAACTGTTTTTT. This sequence encodes CAISEQGEKLFF.